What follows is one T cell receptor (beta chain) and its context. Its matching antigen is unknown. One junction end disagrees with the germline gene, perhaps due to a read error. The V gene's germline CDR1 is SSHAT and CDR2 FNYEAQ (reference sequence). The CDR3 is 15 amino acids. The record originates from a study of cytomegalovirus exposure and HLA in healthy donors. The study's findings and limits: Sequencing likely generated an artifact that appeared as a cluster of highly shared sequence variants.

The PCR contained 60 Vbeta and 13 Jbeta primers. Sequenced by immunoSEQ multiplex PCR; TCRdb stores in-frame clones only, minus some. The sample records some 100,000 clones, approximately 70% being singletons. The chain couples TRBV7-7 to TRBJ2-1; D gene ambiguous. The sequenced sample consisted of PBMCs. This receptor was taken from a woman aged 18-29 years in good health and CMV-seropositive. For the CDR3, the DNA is TGTGCTAGCAGCTTAGGAGCGAGCTCCTACAATGAGCAGTTCTTC. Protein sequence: CASSLGASSYNEQFF.